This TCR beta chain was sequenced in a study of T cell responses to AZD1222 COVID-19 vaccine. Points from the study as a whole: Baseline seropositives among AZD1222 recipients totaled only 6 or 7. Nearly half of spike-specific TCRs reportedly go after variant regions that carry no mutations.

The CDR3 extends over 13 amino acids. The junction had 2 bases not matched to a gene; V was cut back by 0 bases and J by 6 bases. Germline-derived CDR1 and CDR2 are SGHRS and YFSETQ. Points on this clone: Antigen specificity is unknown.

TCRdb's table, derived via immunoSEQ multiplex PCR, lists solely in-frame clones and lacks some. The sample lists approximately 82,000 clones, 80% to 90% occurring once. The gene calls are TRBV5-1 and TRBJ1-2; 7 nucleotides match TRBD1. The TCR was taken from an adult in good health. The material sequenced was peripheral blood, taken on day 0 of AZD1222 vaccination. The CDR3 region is CASSLVGGNGYTF. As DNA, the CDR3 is TGCGCCAGCAGCTTGGTAGGGGGCAATGGCTACACCTTC.